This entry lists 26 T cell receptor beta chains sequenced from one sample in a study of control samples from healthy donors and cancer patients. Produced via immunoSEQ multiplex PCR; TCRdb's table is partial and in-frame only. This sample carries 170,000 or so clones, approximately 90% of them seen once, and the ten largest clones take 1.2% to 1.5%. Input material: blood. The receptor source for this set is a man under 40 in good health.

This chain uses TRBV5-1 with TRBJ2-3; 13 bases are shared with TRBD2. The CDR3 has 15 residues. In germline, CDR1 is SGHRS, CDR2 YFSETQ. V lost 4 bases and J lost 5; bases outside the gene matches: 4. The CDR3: CASSPGLAGIDTQYF. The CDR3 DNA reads TGCGCCAGCAGCCCGGGACTAGCGGGGATAGATACGCAGTATTTT.

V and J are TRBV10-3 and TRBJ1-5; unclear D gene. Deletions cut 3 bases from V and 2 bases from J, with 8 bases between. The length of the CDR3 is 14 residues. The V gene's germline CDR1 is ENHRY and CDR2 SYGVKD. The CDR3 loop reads CAISDRRGNQPQHF. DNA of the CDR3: TGTGCCATCAGTGATCGGAGGGGCAATCAGCCCCAGCATTTT.

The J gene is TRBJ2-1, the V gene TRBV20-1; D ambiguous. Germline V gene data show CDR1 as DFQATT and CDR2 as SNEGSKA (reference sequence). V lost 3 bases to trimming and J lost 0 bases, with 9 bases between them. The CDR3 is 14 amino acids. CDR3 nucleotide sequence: TGCAGTGCTAGTGGGATGAGCTCCTACAATGAGCAGTTCTTC. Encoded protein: CSASGMSSYNEQFF.

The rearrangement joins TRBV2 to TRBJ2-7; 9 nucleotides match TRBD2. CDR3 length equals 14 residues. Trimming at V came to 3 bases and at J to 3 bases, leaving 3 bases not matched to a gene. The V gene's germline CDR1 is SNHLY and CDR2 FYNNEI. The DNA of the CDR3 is TGTGCCAGCAGTGAGACTAGCGGCGTCTACGAGCAGTACTTC. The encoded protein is CASSETSGVYEQYF.

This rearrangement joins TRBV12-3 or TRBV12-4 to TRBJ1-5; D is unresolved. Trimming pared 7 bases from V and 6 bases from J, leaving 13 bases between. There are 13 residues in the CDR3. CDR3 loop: CASTLGNFQPQHF. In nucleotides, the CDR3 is TGTGCCAGCACTCTAGGGAATTTTCAGCCCCAGCATTTT.

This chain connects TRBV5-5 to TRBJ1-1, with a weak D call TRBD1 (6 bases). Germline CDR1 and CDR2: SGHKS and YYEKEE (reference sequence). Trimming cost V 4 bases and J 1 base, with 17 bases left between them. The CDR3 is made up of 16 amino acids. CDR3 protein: CASSPPSSRGNTEAFF. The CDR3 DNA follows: TGTGCCAGCAGCCCCCCGTCGAGCAGGGGGAACACTGAAGCTTTCTTT. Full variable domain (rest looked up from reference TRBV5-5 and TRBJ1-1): DAGVTQSPTHLIKTRGQQVTLRCSPISGHKSVSWYQQVLGQGPQFIFQYYEKEERGRGNFPDRFSARQFPNYSSELNVNALLLGDSALYLCASSPPSSRGNTEAFFGQGTRLTVV.

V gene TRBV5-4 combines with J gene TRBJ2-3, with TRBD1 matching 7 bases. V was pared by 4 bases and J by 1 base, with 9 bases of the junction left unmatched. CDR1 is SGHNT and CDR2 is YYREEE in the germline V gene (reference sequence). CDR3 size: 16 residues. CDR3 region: CASSVDRPYRTDTQYF. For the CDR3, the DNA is TGTGCCAGCAGCGTGGACAGGCCCTACCGCACAGATACGCAGTATTTT.

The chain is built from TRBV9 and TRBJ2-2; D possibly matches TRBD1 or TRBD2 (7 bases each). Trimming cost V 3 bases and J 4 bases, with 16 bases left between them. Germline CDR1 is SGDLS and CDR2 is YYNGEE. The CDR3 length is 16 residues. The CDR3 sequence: CASSGIRGRGTGELFF. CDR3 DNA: TGTGCCAGCAGCGGTATCAGGGGGAGGGGCACCGGGGAGCTGTTTTTT.

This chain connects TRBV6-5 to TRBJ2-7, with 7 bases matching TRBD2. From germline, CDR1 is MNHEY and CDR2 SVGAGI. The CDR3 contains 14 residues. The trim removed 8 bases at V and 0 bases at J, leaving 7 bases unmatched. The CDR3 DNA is TGTGCCAGCCGCCCCGGGGGGAGCTCCTACGAGCAGTACTTC. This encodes CASRPGGSSYEQYF.

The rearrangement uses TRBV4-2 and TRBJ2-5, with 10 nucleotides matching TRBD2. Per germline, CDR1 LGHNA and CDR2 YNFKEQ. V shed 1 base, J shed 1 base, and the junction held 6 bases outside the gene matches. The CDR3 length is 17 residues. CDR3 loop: CASSQVDLAGAQETQYF. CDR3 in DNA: TGTGCCAGCAGCCAAGTGGATCTAGCGGGGGCCCAAGAGACCCAGTACTTC.

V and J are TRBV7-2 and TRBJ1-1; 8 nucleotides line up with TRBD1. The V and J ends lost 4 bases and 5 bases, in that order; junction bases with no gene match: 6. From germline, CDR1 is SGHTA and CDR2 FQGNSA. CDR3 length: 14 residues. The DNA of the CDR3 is TGTGCCAGCAGCTACCGGACAGGGAGGACTGAAGCTTTCTTT. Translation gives CASSYRTGRTEAFF.

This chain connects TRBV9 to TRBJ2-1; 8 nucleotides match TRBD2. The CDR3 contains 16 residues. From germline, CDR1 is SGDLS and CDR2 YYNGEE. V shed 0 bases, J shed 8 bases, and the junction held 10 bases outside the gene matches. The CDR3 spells CASSVDPGGKGYEQFF. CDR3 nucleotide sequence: TGTGCCAGCAGCGTAGACCCGGGGGGGAAAGGGTATGAGCAGTTCTTC.

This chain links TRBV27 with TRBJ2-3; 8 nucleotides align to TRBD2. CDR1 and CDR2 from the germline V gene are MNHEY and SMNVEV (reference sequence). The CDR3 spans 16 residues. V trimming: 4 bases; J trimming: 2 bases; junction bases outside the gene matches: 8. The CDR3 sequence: CASSSVAGGPTDTQYF. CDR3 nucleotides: TGTGCCAGCAGTTCCGTGGCGGGGGGCCCCACAGATACGCAGTATTTT.

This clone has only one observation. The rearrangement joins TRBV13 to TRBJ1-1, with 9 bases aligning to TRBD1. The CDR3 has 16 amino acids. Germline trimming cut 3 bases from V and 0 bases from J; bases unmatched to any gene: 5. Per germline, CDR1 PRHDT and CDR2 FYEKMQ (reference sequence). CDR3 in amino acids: CASSLVGDRVNTEAFF. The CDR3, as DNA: TGTGCCAGCAGCTTGGTGGGGGACAGGGTGAACACTGAAGCTTTCTTT.

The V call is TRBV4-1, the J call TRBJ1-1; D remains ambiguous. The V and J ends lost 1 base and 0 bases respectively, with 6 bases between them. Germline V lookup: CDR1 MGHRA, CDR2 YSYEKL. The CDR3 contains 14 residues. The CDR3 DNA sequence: TGCGCCAGCAGCCAAGGAGGAATGAACACTGAAGCTTTCTTT. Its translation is CASSQGGMNTEAFF.

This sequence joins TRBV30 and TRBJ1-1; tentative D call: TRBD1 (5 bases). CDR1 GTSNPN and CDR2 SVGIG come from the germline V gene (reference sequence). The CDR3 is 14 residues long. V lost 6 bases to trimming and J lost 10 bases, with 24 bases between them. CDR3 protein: CACRPGSRPGGAFF. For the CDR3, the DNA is TGTGCCTGTCGACCGGGATCCCGGCCGGGGGGAGCTTTCTTT.

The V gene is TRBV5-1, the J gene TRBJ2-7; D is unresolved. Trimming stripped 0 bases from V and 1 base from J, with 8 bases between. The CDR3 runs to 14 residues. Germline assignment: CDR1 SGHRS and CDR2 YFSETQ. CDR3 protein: CASSLAHSSYEQYF. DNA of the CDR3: TGCGCCAGCAGCTTGGCGCACAGTTCCTACGAGCAGTACTTC.

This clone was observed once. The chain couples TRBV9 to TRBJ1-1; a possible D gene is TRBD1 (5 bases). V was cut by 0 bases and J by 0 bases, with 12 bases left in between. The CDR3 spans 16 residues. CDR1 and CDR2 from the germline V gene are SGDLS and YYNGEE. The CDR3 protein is CASSVETVLMNTEAFF. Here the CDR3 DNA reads TGTGCCAGCAGCGTAGAGACAGTTTTAATGAACACTGAAGCTTTCTTT.

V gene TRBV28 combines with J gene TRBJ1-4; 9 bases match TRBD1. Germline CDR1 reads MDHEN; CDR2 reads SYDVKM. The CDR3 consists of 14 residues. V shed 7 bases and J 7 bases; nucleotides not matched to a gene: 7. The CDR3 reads CASKEGTGSEKLFF. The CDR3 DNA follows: TGTGCCAGCAAAGAGGGGACAGGGTCTGAAAAACTGTTTTTT.

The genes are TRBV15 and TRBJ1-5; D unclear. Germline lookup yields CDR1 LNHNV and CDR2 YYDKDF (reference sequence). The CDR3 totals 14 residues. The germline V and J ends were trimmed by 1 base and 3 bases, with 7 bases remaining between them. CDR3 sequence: CATSRAGPNQPQHF. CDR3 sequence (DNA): TGTGCCACCAGCAGAGCAGGCCCCAATCAGCCCCAGCATTTT.

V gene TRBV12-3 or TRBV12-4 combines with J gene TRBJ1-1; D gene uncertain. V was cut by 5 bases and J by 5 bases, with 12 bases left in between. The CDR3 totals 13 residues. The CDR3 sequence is CASSLSIITEAFF. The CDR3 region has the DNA TGTGCCAGCAGTCTCTCCATAATAACTGAAGCTTTCTTT.

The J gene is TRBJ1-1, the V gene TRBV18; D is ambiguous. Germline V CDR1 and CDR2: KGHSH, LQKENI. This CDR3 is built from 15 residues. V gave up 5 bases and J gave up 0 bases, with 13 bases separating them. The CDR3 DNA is TGTGCCAGCTCAGTAGATGCGGGAATGAACACTGAAGCTTTCTTT. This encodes CASSVDAGMNTEAFF.

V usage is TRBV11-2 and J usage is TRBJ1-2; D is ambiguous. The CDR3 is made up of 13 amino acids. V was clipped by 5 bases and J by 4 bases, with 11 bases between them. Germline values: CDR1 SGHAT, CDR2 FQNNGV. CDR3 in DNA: TGTGCCAGCAGCCTCGGACGGTCCTATGGCTACACCTTC. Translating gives CASSLGRSYGYTF.

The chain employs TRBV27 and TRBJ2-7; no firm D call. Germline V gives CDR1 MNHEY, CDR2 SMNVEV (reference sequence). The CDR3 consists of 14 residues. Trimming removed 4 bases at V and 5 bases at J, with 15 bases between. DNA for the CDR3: TGTGCCAGCAGTTATTCCCGCAGTAGGCACGAGCAGTACTTC. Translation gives CASSYSRSRHEQYF.

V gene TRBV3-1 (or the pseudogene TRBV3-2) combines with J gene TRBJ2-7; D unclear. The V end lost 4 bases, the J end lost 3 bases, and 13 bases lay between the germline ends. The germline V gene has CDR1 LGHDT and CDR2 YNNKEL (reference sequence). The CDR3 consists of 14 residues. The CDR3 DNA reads TGTGCCAGCAGCCCTCGTATGGGGAACTACGAGCAGTACTTC. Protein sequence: CASSPRMGNYEQYF.

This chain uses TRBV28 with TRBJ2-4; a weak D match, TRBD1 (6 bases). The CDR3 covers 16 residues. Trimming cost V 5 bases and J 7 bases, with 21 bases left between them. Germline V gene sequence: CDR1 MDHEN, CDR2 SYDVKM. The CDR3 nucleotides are TGTGCCAGCAGTATCCCGACAGGTCGGGGCGGGAACATTCAGTACTTC. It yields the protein CASSIPTGRGGNIQYF.